The 8 T cell receptor beta chains below were found in one sample sequenced in a study of blood T cells in healthy people across ages (dated by TCRdb to the mid-2010s). Library preparation used 5' RACE. Reads for this sample came from an Illumina HiSeq 2500. The second PCR ran for about 6 to 12 cycles and used a J-beta primer mix along with a sample-barcoded 5' primer. TCRdb ran its own pipeline on the public reads, namely fastp trimming at Q25 and MiXCR clone calling, and kept in-frame beta chains. Identical CDR3 protein sequences are pooled into one entry, listed with their most common genes and DNA. For this sample the table gives hundreds of thousands of distinct CDR3 sequences, of which under 80% were detected only once. Around 30% of the sample comes from the top ten. Source material: blood. These receptor sequences come from a man aged 25-45 years in good health.

Concerning this clonotype itself: One end of the junction does not line up with germline, which may come from a read error. The chain carries TRBV27 and TRBJ2-3; 9 bases are a match to TRBD2. In germline, CDR1 is MNHEY, CDR2 SMNVEV (reference sequence). CDR3 length equals 14 residues. This chain's CDR3 is CASSFGLATDTRYF. Here the CDR3 DNA reads TGTGCCAGCAGTTTCGGACTAGCGACAGATACGCGGTATTTT.

In this sample, this clonotype turned up once. This chain links TRBV2 with TRBJ1-2, with D possibly TRBD1 on 6 matching bases. Germline V gene sequence: CDR1 SNHLY, CDR2 FYNNEI. Trimming left V 6 bases short and J 5 bases short, with 16 bases between. The CDR3 contains 14 residues. CDR3 region: CASSRTDRTYGYTF. The CDR3 region has the DNA TGTGCCAGCAGCCGAACCGACAGGACTTATGGCTACACCTTC.

The chain combines TRBV20-1 with TRBJ2-1; no clear D gene. The CDR3 runs to 14 residues. Trimming took off 4 bases at V and 0 bases at J, with 10 bases between the two ends. Germline V gene data show CDR1 as DFQATT and CDR2 as SNEGSKA (reference sequence). The CDR3 is CSAKEPASYNEQFF. The CDR3 coding sequence is TGCAGTGCTAAAGAGCCTGCCTCCTACAATGAGCAGTTCTTC.

The chain joins TRBV11-2 to TRBJ2-1; tentative D call: TRBD2 (5 bases). Trimming left V 2 bases short and J 8 bases short, with 16 bases between. Germline lookup yields CDR1 SGHAT and CDR2 FQNNGV. CDR3 size: 15 residues. For the CDR3, the DNA is TGTGCCAGCAGCTTACTTGGCCGGAGCGGCGATGAGCAGTTCTTC. Residues: CASSLLGRSGDEQFF.

The chain recombines TRBV29-1 with TRBJ2-7; possibly TRBD2 for D (5 bases). The V gene lost 5 bases and the J gene lost 3 bases, with 14 bases spanning the gap. Germline-derived CDR1 and CDR2 are SQVTM and ANQGSEA. This CDR3 has 13 amino acids. The CDR3 region is CSVKVRGDYEQYF. CDR3 coding DNA: TGCAGCGTTAAAGTACGGGGAGACTACGAGCAGTACTTC.

This clonotype was observed once. The chain combines TRBV20-1 with TRBJ1-1; D not certain. The V and J ends lost 2 bases and 1 base respectively, with 8 bases between them. The CDR3 has 13 amino acids. CDR1 is DFQATT, CDR2 SNEGSKA, per germline (reference sequence). The CDR3 DNA reads as TGCAGTGCTAGAAACATAGAGAACACTGAAGCTTTCTTT. Translated, it gives CSARNIENTEAFF.

V is TRBV11-1 and J is TRBJ2-1, with D uncertain. This CDR3 region has 17 residues. Trimming took off 2 bases at V and 11 bases at J, with 25 bases between the two ends. CDR1 and CDR2 (germline): SGHAT, FQDESV (reference sequence). Written as DNA, the CDR3 is TGTGCCAGCAGCTTACCTAATCCAGCTCGGCAGAATAGTAAGCAGTTCTTC. It yields the protein CASSLPNPARQNSKQFF.

The gene calls are TRBV9 and TRBJ2-1, with 8 bases fitting TRBD2. This CDR3 is 16 amino acids long. Germline lookup yields CDR1 SGDLS and CDR2 YYNGEE. Trimming took 0 bases from V and 9 from J; bases not matched to a gene: 11. CDR3: CASSVGGKTSEAEQFF. The CDR3 coding sequence is TGTGCCAGCAGCGTAGGAGGGAAGACTAGCGAGGCTGAGCAGTTCTTC.